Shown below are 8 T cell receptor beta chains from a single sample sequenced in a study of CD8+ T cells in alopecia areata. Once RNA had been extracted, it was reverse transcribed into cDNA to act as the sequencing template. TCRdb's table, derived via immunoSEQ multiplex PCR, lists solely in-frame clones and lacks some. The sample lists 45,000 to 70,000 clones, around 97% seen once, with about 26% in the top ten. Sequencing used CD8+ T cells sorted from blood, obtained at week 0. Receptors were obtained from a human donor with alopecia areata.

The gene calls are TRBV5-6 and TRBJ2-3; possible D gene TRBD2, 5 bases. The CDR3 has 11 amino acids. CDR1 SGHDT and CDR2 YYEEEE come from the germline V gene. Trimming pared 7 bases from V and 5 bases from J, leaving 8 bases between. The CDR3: CASEGGDTQYF. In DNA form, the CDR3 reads TGTGCCAGCGAGGGCGGAGATACGCAGTATTTT.

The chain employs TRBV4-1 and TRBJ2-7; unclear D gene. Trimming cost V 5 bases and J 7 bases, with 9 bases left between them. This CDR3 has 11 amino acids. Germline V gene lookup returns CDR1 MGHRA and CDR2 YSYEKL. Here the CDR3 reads CASSSLGEQYF. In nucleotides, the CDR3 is TGCGCCAGCAGCTCCCTGGGAGAGCAGTACTTC.

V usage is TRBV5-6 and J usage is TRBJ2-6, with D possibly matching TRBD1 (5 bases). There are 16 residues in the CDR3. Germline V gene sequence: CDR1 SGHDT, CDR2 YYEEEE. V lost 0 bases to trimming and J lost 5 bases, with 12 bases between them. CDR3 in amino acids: CASSLVTAFRANVLTF. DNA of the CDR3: TGTGCCAGCAGCTTGGTGACAGCCTTTCGGGCCAACGTCCTGACTTTC.

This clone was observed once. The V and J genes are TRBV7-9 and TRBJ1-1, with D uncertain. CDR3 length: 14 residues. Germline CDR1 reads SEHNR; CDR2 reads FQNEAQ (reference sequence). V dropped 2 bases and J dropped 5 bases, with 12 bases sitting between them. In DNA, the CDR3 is TGTGCCAGCAGCTTAATAGAATGGCGGACTGAAGCTTTCTTT. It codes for CASSLIEWRTEAFF.

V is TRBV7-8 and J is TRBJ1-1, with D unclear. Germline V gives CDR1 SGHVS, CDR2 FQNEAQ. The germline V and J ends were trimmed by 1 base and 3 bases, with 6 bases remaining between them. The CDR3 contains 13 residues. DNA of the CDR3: TGTGCCAGCAGCTTAGGATGGGACACTGAAGCTTTCTTT. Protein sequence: CASSLGWDTEAFF. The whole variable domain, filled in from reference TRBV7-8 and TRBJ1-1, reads GAGVSQSPRYKVAKRGQDVALRCDPISGHVSLFWYQQALGQGPEFLTYFQNEAQLDKSGLPSDRFFAERPEGSVSTLKIQRTQQEDSAVYLCASSLGWDTEAFFGQGTRLTVV.

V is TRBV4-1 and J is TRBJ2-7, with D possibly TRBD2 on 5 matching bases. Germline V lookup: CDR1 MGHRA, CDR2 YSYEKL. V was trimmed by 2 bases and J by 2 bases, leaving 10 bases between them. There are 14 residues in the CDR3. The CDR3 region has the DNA TGCGCCAGCAGCCAACCCGGGATTCCCTACGAGCAGTACTTC. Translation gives CASSQPGIPYEQYF.

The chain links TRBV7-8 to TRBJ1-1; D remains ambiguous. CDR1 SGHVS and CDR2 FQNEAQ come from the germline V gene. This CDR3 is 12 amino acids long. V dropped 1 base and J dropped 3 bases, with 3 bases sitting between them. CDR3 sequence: CASSLVHTEAFF. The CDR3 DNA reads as TGTGCCAGCAGCTTAGTTCACACTGAAGCTTTCTTT.

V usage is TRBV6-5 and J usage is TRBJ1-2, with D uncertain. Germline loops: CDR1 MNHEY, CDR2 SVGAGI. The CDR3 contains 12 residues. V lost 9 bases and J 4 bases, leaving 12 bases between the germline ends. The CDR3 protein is CASRREGYGYTF. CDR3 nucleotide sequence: TGTGCCAGTCGGAGGGAGGGCTATGGCTACACCTTC.